In this sample, the clone carrying this T cell receptor (beta chain) turned up once. Its matching antigen is unknown. It was second doses at about 4 or about 12 weeks that were pooled. This table comes from immunoSEQ multiplex PCR, and its TCRdb copy is limited to in-frame clones, with some not included. The sample carries about 110,000 clones, about 90% recorded once. This record belongs to a study of T cell responses to AZD1222 COVID-19 vaccine. Study-level results: Mapped onto spike, vaccine-associated CD4 TCRs spanned it and were dominant at 160-218 and 743-854. Seropositivity was recorded at baseline in only a handful of AZD1222 recipients. Recipients of two AZD1222 doses showed rising Spike-specific TCR breadth and depth.

The CDR3 extends over 15 amino acids. From germline, CDR1 is MNHEY and CDR2 SMNVEV (reference sequence). Trimming cost V 3 bases and J 3 bases; bases outside gene matches: 6. The chain employs TRBV27 and TRBJ1-1, with 8 bases identical to TRBD1. This clonotype originated in an adult who received the AZD1222 COVID-19 vaccine. Sequenced material: peripheral blood, taken 28 days after the second AZD1222 dose. The CDR3 DNA is TGTGCCAGCAGTTTGCTGGACAGGGCTGACACTGAAGCTTTCTTT. Its translation: CASSLLDRADTEAFF.